The rows below give T cell receptor beta chains drawn from one sample of a study of T-cell reconstitution after alpha-beta-depleted transplantation in children. TCRdb re-analysed the PCR reads in MiXCR, keeping a single row per CDR3 protein. Of about 360,000 distinct CDR3 sequences listed, about an eighth are singletons. This sample comprised PBMCs, obtained from the stem cell graft. The origin of the receptors is a human donor who donated a stem cell graft to a child with Fanconi anemia. Each CDR3 is given with its conserved first and last residue. D genes are given only for firm matches. Where a row states a size, it is once, few, many or the class of an expanded clone; other rows omit it.

clone size: many; D gene: NA; J gene: TRBJ1-1; V gene: TRBV7-3; CDR3 protein: CASSMGVGTEAFF; CDR3 DNA: TGTGCCAGCAGTATGGGGGTGGGCACTGAAGCTTTCTTT
clone size: few; D gene: NA; J gene: TRBJ2-3; V gene: TRBV5-1; CDR3 protein: CASSVGTDAQHTQYF; CDR3 DNA: TGCGCCAGCAGCGTAGGGACTGATGCCCAACATACGCAGTATTTT
clone size: few; D gene: NA; J gene: TRBJ1-3; V gene: TRBV3-1; CDR3 protein: CASRTSYRAGNTIYF; CDR3 DNA: TGTGCCAGCAGGACCTCCTACAGGGCTGGAAACACCATATATTTT
clone size: few; D gene: TRBD1; J gene: TRBJ2-2; V gene: TRBV10-3; CDR3 protein: CAISESRGPNTGELFF; CDR3 DNA: TGTGCCATCAGTGAGTCGAGGGGGCCTAACACCGGGGAGCTGTTTTTT
clone size: few; D gene: TRBD2; J gene: TRBJ2-3; V gene: TRBV2; CDR3 protein: CASSEEGLASTDTQYF; CDR3 DNA: TGTGCCAGCAGTGAGGAAGGACTAGCGAGCACAGATACGCAGTATTTT
clone size: many; D gene: TRBD2; J gene: TRBJ2-2; V gene: TRBV12-3/TRBV12-4; CDR3 protein: CASSPGLDGSGELFF; CDR3 DNA: TGTGCCAGCAGTCCGGGACTAGACGGCTCCGGGGAGCTGTTTTTT
clone size: NA; D gene: TRBD1; J gene: TRBJ1-1; V gene: TRBV20-1; CDR3 protein: CSDEIPGQQNTEAFF; CDR3 DNA: TGCAGTGATGAGATACCGGGACAGCAGAACACTGAAGCTTTCTTT
clone size: NA; D gene: NA; J gene: TRBJ2-1; V gene: TRBV4-2; CDR3 protein: CASSAWLDPNNEQFF; CDR3 DNA: TGTGCCAGCAGCGCATGGCTGGACCCAAACAATGAGCAGTTCTTC
clone size: NA; D gene: NA; J gene: TRBJ1-2; V gene: TRBV6-5; CDR3 protein: CASRLQGNYGYTF; CDR3 DNA: TGTGCCAGCAGATTACAGGGAAACTATGGCTACACCTTC
clone size: NA; D gene: TRBD2; J gene: TRBJ2-3; V gene: TRBV14; CDR3 protein: CASSQVPSGAPSMLDTQYF; CDR3 DNA: TGTGCCAGCAGCCAAGTCCCTAGCGGGGCCCCCTCAATGTTGGATACGCAGTATTTT
clone size: many; D gene: NA; J gene: TRBJ2-3; V gene: TRBV12-3/TRBV12-4; CDR3 protein: CASSLQGSNTDTQYF; CDR3 DNA: TGTGCCAGCAGTTTACAGGGGAGTAACACAGATACGCAGTATTTT
clone size: NA; D gene: NA; J gene: TRBJ1-1; V gene: TRBV29-1; CDR3 protein: CSARGGLRDRNTEAFF; CDR3 DNA: TGCAGCGCACGTGGGGGGTTGAGGGACCGGAACACTGAAGCTTTCTTT
clone size: many; D gene: TRBD2; J gene: TRBJ2-5; V gene: TRBV10-3; CDR3 protein: CAISETGGTQETQYF; CDR3 DNA: TGTGCCATCAGTGAAACGGGGGGGACCCAAGAGACCCAGTACTTC
clone size: many; D gene: NA; J gene: TRBJ2-3; V gene: TRBV24-1; CDR3 protein: CATSEVGAGDTQYF; CDR3 DNA: TGTGCCACCAGTGAAGTTGGGGCAGGAGATACGCAGTATTTT
clone size: few; D gene: TRBD2; J gene: TRBJ2-3; V gene: TRBV3-1; CDR3 protein: CASSQEAGGRSF; CDR3 DNA: TGTGCCAGCAGCCAAGAAGCGGGGGGCCGTTCTTTT
clone size: few; D gene: NA; J gene: TRBJ2-1; V gene: TRBV6-2/TRBV6-3; CDR3 protein: CASSYFGGGDNEQFF; CDR3 DNA: TGTGCCAGCAGTTACTTTGGAGGGGGCGATAATGAGCAGTTCTTC
clone size: NA; D gene: NA; J gene: TRBJ1-6; V gene: TRBV2; CDR3 protein: CASSVNSDGPLHF; CDR3 DNA: TGTGCCAGCAGTGTAAATTCCGACGGTCCCCTCCACTTT
clone size: NA; D gene: TRBD1; J gene: TRBJ2-2; V gene: TRBV12-3/TRBV12-4; CDR3 protein: CASTWDRGAGELFF; CDR3 DNA: TGTGCCAGCACCTGGGACAGGGGTGCCGGGGAGCTGTTTTTT
clone size: few; D gene: TRBD1; J gene: TRBJ2-3; V gene: TRBV9; CDR3 protein: CASSVAQGVTDTQYF; CDR3 DNA: TGTGCCAGCAGCGTAGCTCAGGGGGTCACAGATACGCAGTATTTT
clone size: many; D gene: TRBD1; J gene: TRBJ2-2; V gene: TRBV11-2; CDR3 protein: CASSTGQRYTGELFF; CDR3 DNA: TGTGCCAGCAGTACGGGACAGCGCTACACCGGGGAGCTGTTTTTT
clone size: NA; D gene: NA; J gene: TRBJ2-1; V gene: TRBV7-8; CDR3 protein: CASSTRPRNTYNEQFF; CDR3 DNA: TGTGCCAGCAGCACCCGACCGCGAAACACCTACAATGAGCAGTTCTTC
clone size: many; D gene: NA; J gene: TRBJ2-2; V gene: TRBV4-1; CDR3 protein: CASSQVPTGGELFF; CDR3 DNA: TGCGCCAGCAGCCAAGTTCCGACGGGCGGGGAGCTGTTTTTT
clone size: few; D gene: NA; J gene: TRBJ1-4; V gene: TRBV10-3; CDR3 protein: CAISSQGHATNEKLFF; CDR3 DNA: TGTGCCATCAGTAGTCAGGGGCATGCAACTAATGAAAAACTGTTTTTT
clone size: few; D gene: NA; J gene: TRBJ2-7; V gene: TRBV6-5; CDR3 protein: CASSFSGTVYEQYF; CDR3 DNA: TGTGCCAGCAGTTTCTCCGGGACGGTCTACGAGCAGTACTTC
clone size: many; D gene: NA; J gene: TRBJ2-3; V gene: TRBV18; CDR3 protein: CASSRDTTDTQYF; CDR3 DNA: TGTGCCAGCTCCCGGGACACCACAGATACGCAGTATTTT
clone size: many; D gene: NA; J gene: TRBJ2-3; V gene: TRBV12-3/TRBV12-4; CDR3 protein: CASSSLSLLPSDTQYF; CDR3 DNA: TGTGCCAGCAGTTCCCTTAGTTTGCTGCCTTCAGATACGCAGTATTTT
clone size: few; D gene: TRBD2; J gene: TRBJ2-3; V gene: TRBV4-2; CDR3 protein: CASSQDSGGSGTDTQYF; CDR3 DNA: TGTGCCAGCAGCCAAGACAGCGGGGGGTCTGGTACAGATACGCAGTATTTT
clone size: NA; D gene: NA; J gene: TRBJ1-1; V gene: TRBV7-9; CDR3 protein: CASSQEANTEAFF; CDR3 DNA: TGTGCCAGCAGTCAGGAGGCAAACACTGAAGCTTTCTTT
clone size: NA; D gene: NA; J gene: TRBJ1-2; V gene: TRBV7-2; CDR3 protein: CASSAQGGLGYTF; CDR3 DNA: TGTGCCAGCAGCGCTCAAGGGGGTCTTGGCTACACCTTC
clone size: few; D gene: NA; J gene: TRBJ2-5; V gene: TRBV15; CDR3 protein: CATSPRGETQYF; CDR3 DNA: TGTGCCACCAGCCCACGTGGAGAGACCCAGTACTTC
clone size: NA; D gene: NA; J gene: TRBJ1-5; V gene: TRBV10-3; CDR3 protein: CAISEGGRNQPQHF; CDR3 DNA: TGTGCCATCAGTGAGGGCGGGCGCAATCAGCCCCAGCATTTT
clone size: few; D gene: TRBD2; J gene: TRBJ2-5; V gene: TRBV7-8; CDR3 protein: CASSLGLADQETQYF; CDR3 DNA: TGTGCCAGCAGCTTGGGACTAGCGGACCAAGAGACCCAGTACTTC
clone size: few; D gene: TRBD1; J gene: TRBJ2-2; V gene: TRBV12-3/TRBV12-4; CDR3 protein: CASSDRGWYRGFLF; CDR3 DNA: TGTGCCAGCAGCGACAGGGGGTGGTACCGGGGATTCCTTTTT
clone size: few; D gene: NA; J gene: TRBJ1-6; V gene: TRBV3-1; CDR3 protein: CASSPRVSSPLHF; CDR3 DNA: TGTGCCAGCAGCCCCCGGGTTTCTTCACCCCTCCACTTT
clone size: many; D gene: NA; J gene: TRBJ2-1; V gene: TRBV7-6; CDR3 protein: CASSLAEKNEQFF; CDR3 DNA: TGTGCCAGCAGCTTAGCGGAGAAAAATGAGCAGTTCTTC
clone size: NA; D gene: NA; J gene: TRBJ2-1; V gene: TRBV20-1; CDR3 protein: CSAAGNEQFF; CDR3 DNA: TGCAGTGCCGCGGGGAATGAGCAGTTCTTC
clone size: NA; D gene: TRBD1; J gene: TRBJ1-2; V gene: TRBV15; CDR3 protein: CATSRDKTGLGYTF; CDR3 DNA: TGTGCCACCAGCAGAGATAAGACAGGGTTGGGCTACACCTTC
clone size: NA; D gene: NA; J gene: TRBJ1-1; V gene: TRBV6-2/TRBV6-3; CDR3 protein: CASSSTGTAIAEAFF; CDR3 DNA: TGTGCCAGCAGTTCTACCGGGACGGCGATCGCTGAAGCTTTCTTT
clone size: many; D gene: NA; J gene: TRBJ2-1; V gene: TRBV5-1; CDR3 protein: CASSSQDGNEQFF; CDR3 DNA: TGCGCCAGCAGCTCCCAAGACGGGAATGAGCAGTTCTTC
clone size: many; D gene: NA; J gene: TRBJ1-1; V gene: TRBV5-1; CDR3 protein: CASSLYQGPVNTEAFF; CDR3 DNA: TGCGCCAGCAGCTTGTACCAGGGGCCGGTAAACACTGAAGCTTTCTTT
clone size: many; D gene: NA; J gene: TRBJ2-1; V gene: TRBV12-3/TRBV12-4; CDR3 protein: CASQDGSYNEQFF; CDR3 DNA: TGTGCCAGCCAGGACGGTAGTTACAATGAGCAGTTCTTC
clone size: many; D gene: NA; J gene: TRBJ2-5; V gene: TRBV7-2; CDR3 protein: CASSFGIQETQYF; CDR3 DNA: TGTGCCAGCAGCTTTGGGATTCAAGAGACCCAGTACTTC
clone size: few; D gene: NA; J gene: TRBJ1-5; V gene: TRBV29-1; CDR3 protein: CSVVLTGVGQPQHF; CDR3 DNA: TGCAGCGTTGTCCTGACGGGGGTAGGTCAGCCCCAGCATTTT
clone size: NA; D gene: NA; J gene: TRBJ2-5; V gene: TRBV4-2; CDR3 protein: CASSQDWRTQETQYF; CDR3 DNA: TGTGCCAGCAGCCAAGATTGGCGGACCCAAGAGACCCAGTACTTC
clone size: many; D gene: NA; J gene: TRBJ1-3; V gene: TRBV6-2/TRBV6-3; CDR3 protein: CASNNFIQSSGNTIYF; CDR3 DNA: TGTGCCAGCAACAACTTCATCCAGAGCTCTGGAAACACCATATATTTT
clone size: many; D gene: TRBD1; J gene: TRBJ1-1; V gene: TRBV12-3/TRBV12-4; CDR3 protein: CASQRGPTGGGMNTEAFF; CDR3 DNA: TGTGCCAGCCAAAGGGGGCCCACAGGGGGAGGCATGAACACTGAAGCTTTCTTT